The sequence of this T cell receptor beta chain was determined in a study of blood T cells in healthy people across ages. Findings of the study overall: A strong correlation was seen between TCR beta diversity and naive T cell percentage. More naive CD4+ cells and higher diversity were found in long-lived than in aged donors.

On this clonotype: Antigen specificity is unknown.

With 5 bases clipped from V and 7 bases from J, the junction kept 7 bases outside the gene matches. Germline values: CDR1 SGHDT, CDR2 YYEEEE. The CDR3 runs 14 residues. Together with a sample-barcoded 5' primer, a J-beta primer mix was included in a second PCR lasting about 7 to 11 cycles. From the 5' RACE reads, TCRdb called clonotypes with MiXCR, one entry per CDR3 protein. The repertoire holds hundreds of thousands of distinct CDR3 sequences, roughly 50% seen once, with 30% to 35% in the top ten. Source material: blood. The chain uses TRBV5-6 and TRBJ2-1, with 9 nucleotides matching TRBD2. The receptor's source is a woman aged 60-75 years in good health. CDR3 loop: CASRKSLAGNEQFF. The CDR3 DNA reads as TGTGCCAGCAGAAAATCACTAGCGGGTAATGAGCAGTTCTTC.